This T cell receptor (beta chain) emerged from a study of blood T cell repertoires in COVID-19 (TCRdb year 2020). About the full investigation: The collaborator samples originated in the United States, Italy and Spain and spanned the acute and convalescent phases of COVID-19. Samples were obtained from the ongoing ImmuneRACE study (first 160 participants) and from over a thousand subjects provided by 6 global collaborators. The sample metadata nearly always contained a de-identified subject ID, COVID-19 status, age in years and sex. The dataset comprised deeply sampled blood TCRbeta repertoires from subjects exposed to, actively infected with, or recovered from COVID-19. HLA class I and class II types, where available, came from metadata supplied by the sample provider rather than from assay-based typing. The prospective study material was composed of cDNA or gDNA derived from T cells, B-cell-depleted T cells, or PBMCs. A freely available public database, intended as a resource for researchers studying the immune response to SARS-CoV-2, is where the repertoires were released. Results the study describes overall, beyond this receptor: How much clinical and demographic metadata was included differed by source and by participant, and the metadata was provided uncurated.

As concerns this clone: Its antigen is still unknown. The record has no base qualities; no much larger clone is one base away.

TCRbeta CDR3 regions were amplified from genomic DNA by means of the immunoSEQ Assay, a bias-controlled multiplex PCR. In the original analysis: Within the assay, amplification of reference gene primers was used to estimate how many nucleated cells each sample contained. Sequence reads were collapsed and filtered to measure the absolute abundance of every unique TCRbeta CDR3 rearrangement. For each sample, productive Simpson clonality was calculated as the square root of Simpson's diversity index across productive rearrangements. TCRdb re-hosts the immuneACCESS table, in-frame sequences only. Its copies lack some clones; in the studies checked, an unresolved V gene accounts for under half of them, and the cause for the rest is not known. V, J and clone size derive from that table, while D and trimming were established from the DNA sequence. Present in this sample are 12,000 to 15,000 clones, more than 75% of which were seen just once. The top ten hold around 33% of the sample.

The CDR3 contains 16 residues, cysteine and phenylalanine counted. The entry retains the CDR3 DNA only, 48 bases that are in frame from base 1. For CDR1 and CDR2, the germline V gene lists MNHEY and SVGEGT. Deletion took 5 bases off V and 0 bases off J, with a span of 17 bases between the germline ends. Each collaborating institution followed its own protocols to collect whole blood in K2EDTA tubes. For TCRbeta analysis, collaborators shipped samples in one of three forms: frozen whole blood, isolated PBMCs, or DNA extracted from either of those sample types. Sample: peripheral blood. This chain is built from TRBV6-2 or TRBV6-3 and TRBJ2-7; a weak D assignment points to TRBD1 (5 bases agree). The receptor was isolated from a human donor in a cohort sampled during active COVID-19. At the DNA level, the sequence is TGTGCCAGCAGTGGCCGATCAGGGATCAGCTCCTACGAGCAGTACTTC. Translation gives CASSGRSGISSYEQYF.